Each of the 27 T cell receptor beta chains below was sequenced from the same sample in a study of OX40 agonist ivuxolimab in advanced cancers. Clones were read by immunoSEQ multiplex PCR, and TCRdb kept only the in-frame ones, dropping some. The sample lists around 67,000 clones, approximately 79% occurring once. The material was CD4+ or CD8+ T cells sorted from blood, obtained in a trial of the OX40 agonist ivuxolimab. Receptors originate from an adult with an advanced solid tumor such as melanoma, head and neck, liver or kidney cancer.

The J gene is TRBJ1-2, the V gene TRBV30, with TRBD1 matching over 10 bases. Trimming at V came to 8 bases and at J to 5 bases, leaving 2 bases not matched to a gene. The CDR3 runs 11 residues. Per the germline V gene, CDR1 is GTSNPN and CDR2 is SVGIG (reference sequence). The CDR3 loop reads CARQGAYGYTF. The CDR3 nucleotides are TGTGCCAGACAGGGGGCTTATGGCTACACCTTC. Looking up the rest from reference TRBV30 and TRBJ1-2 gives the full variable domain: SQTIHQWPATLVQPVGSPLSLECTVEGTSNPNLYWYRQAAGRGLQLLFYSVGIGQISSEVPQNLSASRPQDRQFILSSKKLLLSDSGFYLCARQGAYGYTFGSGTRLTVV.

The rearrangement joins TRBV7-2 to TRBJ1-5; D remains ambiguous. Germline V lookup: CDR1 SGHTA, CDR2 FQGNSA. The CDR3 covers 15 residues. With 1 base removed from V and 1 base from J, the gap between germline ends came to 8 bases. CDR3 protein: CASSLGSYSNQPQHF. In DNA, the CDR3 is TGTGCCAGCAGCTTAGGGTCCTACAGCAATCAGCCCCAGCATTTT.

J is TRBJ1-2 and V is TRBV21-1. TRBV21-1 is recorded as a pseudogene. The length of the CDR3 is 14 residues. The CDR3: CASSKKAPTYGYTF. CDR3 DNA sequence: TGTGCCAGCAGCAAAAAGGCGCCAACTTATGGCTACACCTTC.

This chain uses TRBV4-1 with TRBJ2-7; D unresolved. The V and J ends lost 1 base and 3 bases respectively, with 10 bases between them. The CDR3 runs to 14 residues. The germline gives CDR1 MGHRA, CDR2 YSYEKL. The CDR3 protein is CASSQVTVGYEQYF. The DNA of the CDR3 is TGCGCCAGCAGCCAAGTGACCGTCGGCTACGAGCAGTACTTC.

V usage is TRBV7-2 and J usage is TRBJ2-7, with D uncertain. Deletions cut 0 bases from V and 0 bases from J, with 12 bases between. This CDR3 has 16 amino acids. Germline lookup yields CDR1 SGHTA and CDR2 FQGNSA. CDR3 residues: CASSLAAVRFSYEQYF. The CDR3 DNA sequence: TGTGCCAGCAGCTTAGCGGCTGTCAGATTCTCCTACGAGCAGTACTTC.

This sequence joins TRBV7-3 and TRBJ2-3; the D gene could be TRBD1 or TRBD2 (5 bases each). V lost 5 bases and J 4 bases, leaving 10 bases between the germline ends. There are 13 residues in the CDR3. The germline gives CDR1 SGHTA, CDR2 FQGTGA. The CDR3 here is CASSPVGADTQYF. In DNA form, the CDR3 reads TGTGCCAGCAGCCCGGTGGGGGCAGATACGCAGTATTTT.

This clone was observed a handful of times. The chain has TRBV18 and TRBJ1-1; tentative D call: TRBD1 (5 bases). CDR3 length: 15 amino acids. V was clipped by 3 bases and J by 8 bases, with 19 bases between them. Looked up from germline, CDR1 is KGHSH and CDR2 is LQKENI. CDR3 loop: CASSPPKTATLEAFF. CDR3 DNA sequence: TGTGCCAGCTCACCGCCCAAGACAGCAACATTAGAAGCTTTCTTT.

CDR3 region: CASTNRGANYGYTF. CDR3 DNA: TGTGCCAGCACTAACAGGGGAGCTAACTATGGCTACACCTTC. V usage is TRBV2 and J usage is TRBJ1-2; TRBD1 matches at 7 bases. This CDR3 region has 14 residues. From germline, CDR1 is SNHLY and CDR2 FYNNEI. V trimming: 7 bases; J trimming: 0 bases; junction bases outside the gene matches: 5. Full variable domain (missing parts from reference TRBV2 and TRBJ1-2): EPEVTQTPSHQVTQMGQEVILRCVPISNHLYFYWYRQILGQKVEFLVSFYNNEISEKSEIFDDQFSVERPDGSNFTLKIRSTKLEDSAMYFCASTNRGANYGYTFGSGTRLTVV.

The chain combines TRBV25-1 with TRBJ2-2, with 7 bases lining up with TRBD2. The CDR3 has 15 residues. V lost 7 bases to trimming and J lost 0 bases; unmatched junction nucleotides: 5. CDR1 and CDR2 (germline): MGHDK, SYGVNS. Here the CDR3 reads CASNARETNTGELFF. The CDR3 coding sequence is TGTGCCAGCAATGCGCGGGAGACGAACACCGGGGAGCTGTTTTTT.

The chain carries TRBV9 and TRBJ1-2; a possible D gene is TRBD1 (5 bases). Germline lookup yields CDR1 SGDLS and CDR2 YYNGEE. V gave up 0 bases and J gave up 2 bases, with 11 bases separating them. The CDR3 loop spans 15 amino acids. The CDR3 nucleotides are TGTGCCAGCAGCGTAGTAGACCAGGGCAACTATGGCTACACCTTC. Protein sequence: CASSVVDQGNYGYTF.

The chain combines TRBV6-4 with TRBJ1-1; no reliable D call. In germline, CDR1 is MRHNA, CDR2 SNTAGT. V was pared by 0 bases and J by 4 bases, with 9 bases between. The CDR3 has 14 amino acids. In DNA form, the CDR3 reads TGTGCCAGCAGTGACTCGAATAAACCCACTGAAGCTTTCTTT. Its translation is CASSDSNKPTEAFF.

This CDR3 reads CASSLDLGRHTEAFF. The CDR3 coding sequence is TGTGCCAGCAGCTTAGATTTGGGTCGGCACACTGAAGCTTTCTTT. V usage is TRBV11-3 and J usage is TRBJ1-1; D unresolved. Germline V lookup: CDR1 SGHNT, CDR2 YENEEA. V dropped 0 bases and J dropped 3 bases, with 11 bases sitting between them. The CDR3 runs to 15 residues.

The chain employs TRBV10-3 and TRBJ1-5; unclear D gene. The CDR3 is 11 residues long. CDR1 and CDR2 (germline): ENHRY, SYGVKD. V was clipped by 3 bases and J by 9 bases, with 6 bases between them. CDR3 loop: CAISDVGPQHF. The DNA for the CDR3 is TGTGCCATCAGTGACGTCGGGCCCCAGCATTTT.

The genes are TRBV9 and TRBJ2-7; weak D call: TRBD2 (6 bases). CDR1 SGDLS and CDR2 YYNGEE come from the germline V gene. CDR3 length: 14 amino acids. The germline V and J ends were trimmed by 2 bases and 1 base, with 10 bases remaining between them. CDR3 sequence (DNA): TGTGCCAGCAGCGTCCGGGACTTATCCTACGAGCAGTACTTC. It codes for CASSVRDLSYEQYF.

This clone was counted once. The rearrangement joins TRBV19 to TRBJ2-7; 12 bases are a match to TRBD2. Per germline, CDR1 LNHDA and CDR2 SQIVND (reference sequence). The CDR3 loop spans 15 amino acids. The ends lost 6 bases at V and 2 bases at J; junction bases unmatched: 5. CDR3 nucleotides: TGTGCCAGTAGCTCATGGACTAGCGGGACCTACGAGCAGTACTTC. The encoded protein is CASSSWTSGTYEQYF. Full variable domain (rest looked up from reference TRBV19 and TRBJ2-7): DGGITQSPKYLFRKEGQNVTLSCEQNLNHDAMYWYRQDPGQGLRLIYYSQIVNDFQKGDIAEGYSVSREKKESFPLTVTSAQKNPTAFYLCASSSWTSGTYEQYFGPGTRLTVT.

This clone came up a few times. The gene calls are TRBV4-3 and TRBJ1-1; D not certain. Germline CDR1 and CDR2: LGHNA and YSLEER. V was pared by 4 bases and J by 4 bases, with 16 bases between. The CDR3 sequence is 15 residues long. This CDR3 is CASSLRSRPGTEAFF. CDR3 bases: TGCGCCAGCAGCCTCAGGTCCAGGCCGGGCACTGAAGCTTTCTTT.

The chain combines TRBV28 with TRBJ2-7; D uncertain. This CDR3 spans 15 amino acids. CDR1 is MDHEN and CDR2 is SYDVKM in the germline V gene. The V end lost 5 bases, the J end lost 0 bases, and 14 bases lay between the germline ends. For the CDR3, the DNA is TGTGCCAGCAGTCAGGACCCTCAGAGCTCCTACGAGCAGTACTTC. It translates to CASSQDPQSSYEQYF.

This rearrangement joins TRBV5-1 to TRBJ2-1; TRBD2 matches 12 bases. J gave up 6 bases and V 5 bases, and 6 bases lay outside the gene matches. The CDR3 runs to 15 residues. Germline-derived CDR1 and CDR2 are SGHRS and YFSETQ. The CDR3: CASRRTSGEVNEQFF. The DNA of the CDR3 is TGCGCCAGCAGACGGACTAGCGGGGAGGTCAATGAGCAGTTCTTC.

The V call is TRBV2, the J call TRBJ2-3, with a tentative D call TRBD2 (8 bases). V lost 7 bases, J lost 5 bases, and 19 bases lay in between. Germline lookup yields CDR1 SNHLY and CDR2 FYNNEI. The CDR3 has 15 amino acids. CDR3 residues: CASTRGAGGGDTQYF. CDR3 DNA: TGTGCCAGCACCAGGGGGGCGGGAGGAGGAGATACGCAGTATTTT.

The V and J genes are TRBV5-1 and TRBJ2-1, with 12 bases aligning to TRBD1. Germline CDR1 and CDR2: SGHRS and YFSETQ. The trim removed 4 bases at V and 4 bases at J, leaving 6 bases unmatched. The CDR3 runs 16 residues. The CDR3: CASSMGQGAIYNEQFF. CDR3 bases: TGCGCCAGCAGCATGGGACAGGGGGCTATTTACAATGAGCAGTTCTTC. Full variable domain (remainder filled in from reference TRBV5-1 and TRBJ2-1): KAGVTQTPRYLIKTRGQQVTLSCSPISGHRSVSWYQQTPGQGLQFLFEYFSETQRNKGNFPGRFSGRQFSNSRSEMNVSTLELGDSALYLCASSMGQGAIYNEQFFGPGTRLTVL.

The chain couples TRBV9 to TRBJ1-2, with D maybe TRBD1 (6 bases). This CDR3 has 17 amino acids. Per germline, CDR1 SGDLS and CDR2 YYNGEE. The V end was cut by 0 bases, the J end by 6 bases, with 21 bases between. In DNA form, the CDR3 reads TGTGCCAGCAGCGTAGGGAGGTTCGGGGGGCGGATTGATGGCTACACCTTC. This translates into CASSVGRFGGRIDGYTF.

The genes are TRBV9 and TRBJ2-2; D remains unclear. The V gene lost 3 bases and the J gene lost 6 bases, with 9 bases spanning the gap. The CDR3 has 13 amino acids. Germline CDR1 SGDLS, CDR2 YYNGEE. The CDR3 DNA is TGTGCCAGCAGCGCGTATAGCTCCGGGGAGCTGTTTTTT. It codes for CASSAYSSGELFF.

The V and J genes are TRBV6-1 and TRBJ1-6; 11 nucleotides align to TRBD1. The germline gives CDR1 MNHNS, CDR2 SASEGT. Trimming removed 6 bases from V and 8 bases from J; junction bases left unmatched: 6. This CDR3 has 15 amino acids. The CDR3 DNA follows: TGTGCCAGCAGATCCGGGACAGGGGGAGATTCACCCCTCCACTTT. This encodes CASRSGTGGDSPLHF.

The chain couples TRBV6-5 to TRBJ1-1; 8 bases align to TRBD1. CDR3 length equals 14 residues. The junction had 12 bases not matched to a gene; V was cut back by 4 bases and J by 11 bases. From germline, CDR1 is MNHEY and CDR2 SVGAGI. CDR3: CASSSLDRGRGAFF. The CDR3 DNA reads TGTGCCAGCAGTTCTCTCGACAGGGGACGGGGCGCTTTCTTT.

CDR3 region: CASSGGGATQYF. CDR3 nucleotides: TGTGCCAGTAGTGGAGGCGGGGCGACCCAGTACTTC. V and J are TRBV19 and TRBJ2-5; D might be TRBD2 (6 bases). The V end lost 5 bases, the J end lost 7 bases, and 11 bases lay between the germline ends. CDR1 and CDR2 from the germline V gene are LNHDA and SQIVND (reference sequence). There are 12 residues in the CDR3.

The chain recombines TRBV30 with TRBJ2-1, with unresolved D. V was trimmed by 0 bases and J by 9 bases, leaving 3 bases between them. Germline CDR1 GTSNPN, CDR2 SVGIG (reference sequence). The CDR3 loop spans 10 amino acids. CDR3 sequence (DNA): TGTGCCTGGAGTGTGGGTGAGCAGTTCTTC. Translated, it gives CAWSVGEQFF.

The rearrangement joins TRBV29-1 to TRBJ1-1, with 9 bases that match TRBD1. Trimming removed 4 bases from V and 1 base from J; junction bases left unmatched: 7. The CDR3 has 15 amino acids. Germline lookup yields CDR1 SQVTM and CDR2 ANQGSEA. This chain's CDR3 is CSVVGGQGWNTEAFF. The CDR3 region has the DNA TGCAGCGTTGTGGGGGGACAGGGATGGAACACTGAAGCTTTCTTT.